The 5 T cell receptor beta chains listed next were all sequenced from one sample in a study of cytomegalovirus exposure and HLA in healthy donors. 60 Vbeta and 13 Jbeta primers were used in PCR. The method was immunoSEQ multiplex PCR; TCRdb's version includes in-frame clones alone and lacks a portion of them. The sample holds more than 100,000 clones, over 60% seen once. The sequenced sample was PBMCs. The source is a man younger than 35 in good health and CMV-seronegative.

The rearrangement uses TRBV2 and TRBJ1-3, with D possibly matching TRBD1 (5 bases). Germline-derived CDR1 and CDR2 are SNHLY and FYNNEI. Trimming removed 7 bases from V and 0 bases from J, with 16 bases in between. CDR3 length: 16 residues. Here the CDR3 DNA reads TGTGCCAGCACGCGTCGACAGACTTCCTCTGGAAACACCATATATTTT. Translating gives CASTRRQTSSGNTIYF.

This rearrangement joins TRBV9 to TRBJ1-5; the D gene is possibly TRBD1 (6 bases). The CDR3 consists of 14 residues. V was cut by 7 bases and J by 3 bases, with 14 bases left in between. CDR1 and CDR2 (germline): SGDLS, YYNGEE. The CDR3 here is CASGTGSINQPQHF. The CDR3 coding sequence is TGTGCCAGCGGTACAGGGTCAATCAATCAGCCCCAGCATTTT.

The V call is TRBV6-5, the J call TRBJ2-3; TRBD2 matches at 12 bases. The CDR3 covers 14 residues. After removal of 9 bases from V and 5 bases from J, the junction contained 6 bases not matched to a gene. Germline CDR1 reads MNHEY; CDR2 reads SVGAGI. The CDR3 DNA reads as TGTGCCAGTCGACTAGCGGGAGAGCGAGATACGCAGTATTTT. Translation gives CASRLAGERDTQYF.

This chain links TRBV7-9 with TRBJ1-1; TRBD1 might be the D (5 bases). Germline CDR1 and CDR2: SEHNR and FQNEAQ (reference sequence). Deletions cut 4 bases from V and 5 bases from J, with 8 bases between. This CDR3 spans 12 amino acids. The DNA of the CDR3 is TGTGCCAGCAGCTCAAAGGGGACTGAAGCTTTCTTT. Encoded protein: CASSSKGTEAFF.

The CDR3 coding sequence is TGTGCCAGCAATGCTCTTAGCGGGCCAAGGGATACGCAGTATTTT. Amino acid sequence: CASNALSGPRDTQYF. The genes are TRBV6-1 and TRBJ2-3; TRBD2 agrees at 7 bases. The CDR3 consists of 15 residues. From germline, CDR1 is MNHNS and CDR2 SASEGT. The V gene end was trimmed by 7 bases and the J gene end by 6 bases; junction bases not matched to a gene: 13.